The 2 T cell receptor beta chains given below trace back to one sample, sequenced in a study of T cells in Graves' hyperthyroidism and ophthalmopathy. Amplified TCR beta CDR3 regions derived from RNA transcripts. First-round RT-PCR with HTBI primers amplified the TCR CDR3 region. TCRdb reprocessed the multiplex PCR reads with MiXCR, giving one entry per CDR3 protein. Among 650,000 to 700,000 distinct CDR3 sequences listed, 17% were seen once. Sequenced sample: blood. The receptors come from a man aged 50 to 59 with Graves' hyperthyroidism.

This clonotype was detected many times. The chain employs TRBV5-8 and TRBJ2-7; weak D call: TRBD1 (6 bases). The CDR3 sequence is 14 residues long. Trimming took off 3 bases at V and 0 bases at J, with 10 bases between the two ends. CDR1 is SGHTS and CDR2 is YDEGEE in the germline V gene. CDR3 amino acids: CASSSPGVSYEQYF. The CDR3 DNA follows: TGTGCCAGCAGCTCTCCAGGGGTCTCCTACGAGCAGTACTTC.

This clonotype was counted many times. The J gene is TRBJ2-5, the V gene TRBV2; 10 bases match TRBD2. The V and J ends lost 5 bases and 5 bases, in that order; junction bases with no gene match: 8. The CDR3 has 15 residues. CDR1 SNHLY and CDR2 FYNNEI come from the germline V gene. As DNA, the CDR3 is TGTGCCAGCAGTTTAGGCCTAGCGGGAGAGGAGACCCAGTACTTC. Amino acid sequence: CASSLGLAGEETQYF.